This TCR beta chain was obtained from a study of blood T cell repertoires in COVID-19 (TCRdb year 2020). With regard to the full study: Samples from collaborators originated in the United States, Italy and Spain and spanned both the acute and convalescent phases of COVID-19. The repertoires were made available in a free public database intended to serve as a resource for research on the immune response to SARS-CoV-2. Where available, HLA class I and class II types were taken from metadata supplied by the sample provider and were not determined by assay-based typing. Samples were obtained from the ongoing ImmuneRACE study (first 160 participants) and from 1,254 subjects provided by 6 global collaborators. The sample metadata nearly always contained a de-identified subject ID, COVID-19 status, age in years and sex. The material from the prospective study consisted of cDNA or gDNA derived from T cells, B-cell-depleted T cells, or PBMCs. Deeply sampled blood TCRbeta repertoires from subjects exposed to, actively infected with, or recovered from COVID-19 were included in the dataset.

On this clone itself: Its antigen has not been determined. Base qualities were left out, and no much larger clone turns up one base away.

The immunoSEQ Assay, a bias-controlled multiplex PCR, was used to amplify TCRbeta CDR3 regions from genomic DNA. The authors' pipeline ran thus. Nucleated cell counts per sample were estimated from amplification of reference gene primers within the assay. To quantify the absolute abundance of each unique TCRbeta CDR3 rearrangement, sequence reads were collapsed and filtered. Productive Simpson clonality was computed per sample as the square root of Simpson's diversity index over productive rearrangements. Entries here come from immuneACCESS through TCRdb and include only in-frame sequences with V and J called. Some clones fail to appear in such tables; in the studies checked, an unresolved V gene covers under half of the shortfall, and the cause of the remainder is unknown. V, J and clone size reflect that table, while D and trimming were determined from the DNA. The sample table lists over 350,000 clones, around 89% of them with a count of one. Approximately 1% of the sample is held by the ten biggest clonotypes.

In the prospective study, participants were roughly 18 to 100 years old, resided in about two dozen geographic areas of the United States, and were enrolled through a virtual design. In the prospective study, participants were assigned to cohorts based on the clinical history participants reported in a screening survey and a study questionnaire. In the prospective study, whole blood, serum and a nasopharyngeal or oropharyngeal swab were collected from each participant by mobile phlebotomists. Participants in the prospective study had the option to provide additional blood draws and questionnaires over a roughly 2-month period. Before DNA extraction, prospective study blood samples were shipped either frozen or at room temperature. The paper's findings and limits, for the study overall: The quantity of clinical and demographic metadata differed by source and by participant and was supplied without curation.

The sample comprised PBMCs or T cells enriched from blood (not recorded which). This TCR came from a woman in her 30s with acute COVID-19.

The nucleotide sequence is given as TGTGCCAGCAAAATACAGGCGAACACTGAAGCTTTCTTT. The translation is CASKIQANTEAFF. The V and J segments used are TRBV6-5 and TRBJ1-1, with TRBD1 as a weak D call on 5 bases. V is cut by 7 bases and J by 1 base, and the space between the germline ends is 10 bases. Spanning cysteine to phenylalanine, the CDR3 consists of 13 amino acids. Only the CDR3 DNA stays, 39 bases, in frame from base 1. CDR1 MNHEY and CDR2 SVGAGI are derived from the germline V gene.